The sequence of this T cell receptor beta chain was determined in a study of OX40 agonist ivuxolimab in advanced cancers. Background on the whole study: Ivuxolimab was an agonistic, fully human IgG2 monoclonal antibody directed against OX40 (CD134), a costimulatory receptor. Of the roughly 54 dose-escalation patients, hepatocellular carcinoma was present in approximately 20, melanoma in around 15, renal cell carcinoma in 9 and head and neck cancer in 9. Intravenous ivuxolimab was administered to patients every 2 weeks at six dose levels: 0.01, 0.1, 0.3, 1.5, 3 and 10 mg/kg. The dose-escalation cohort was around 83% male with a mean age of about 60 years, ranging from roughly 20 to 80. Peripheral TCRbeta sequencing was intended to test whether TCR sequence diversity was altered and clonal T-cell expansion was caused by ivuxolimab. The paper covers the monotherapy dose-escalation part of the phase I ivuxolimab trial, which included N ≈ 54 patients. Partial responses occurred in three dose-escalation patients: two with cutaneous melanoma and one with hepatocellular carcinoma. Prior anti-PD-1, anti-PD-L1 or anti-CTLA-4 therapy was permitted, and 35% to 40% of dose-escalation patients had received checkpoint inhibitors. General findings and caveats noted by the study authors: After ivuxolimab, more expanded clones were found on average in CD8+ T cells than in CD4+ T cells. Low levels of normalized T-cell clonal expansion were also seen in some patients who did not respond. Clonal expansion of both CD4+ and CD8+ blood T cells was observed from baseline to week 6 at doses 0.1 to 3.0 mg/kg. Antigen specificity was not determined for the clonally expanded peripheral T cells. In the 0.1-3.0 mg/kg groups, partial responders were among the patients with the lowest normalized peripheral clonal expansion, particularly in CD8+ T cells.

The trial excluded patients who had a history of autoimmune disease or who were on systemic immunosuppression. Peripheral blood for TCR sequencing was drawn from every dose cohort at baseline, at cycle 4 day 1 and at cycle 7 day 1. Samples came from an open-label, multicenter, first-in-human phase I dose-escalation trial of ivuxolimab. The trial enrolled adults with locally advanced or metastatic head and neck squamous cell, hepatocellular, melanoma or renal cell carcinoma. Before TCR sequencing, CD4+ T cells and CD8+ T cells from peripheral blood were sorted into separate populations. Genomic DNA was extracted from sorted cells for sequencing of the TCRbeta CDR3 region. The immunoSEQ Assay was used for sequencing of TCRbeta CDR3 regions. TCRdb mirrors the immuneACCESS table, restricted to in-frame sequences. Some clones are absent from its copies; in checked studies, under half trace to an unresolved V gene, and the reason for the others is unknown. For this sample there are around 100,000 clones; around 85% appear just once. The biggest ten clones account for 5.5% of the sample.

A word on this clone: Its antigen is still unknown. No base quality values were provided; no much bigger clone lies one nucleotide off.

V is clipped by 3 bases and J by 1 base, and the sequence between their germline boundaries is 5 bases long. The CDR1 and CDR2 encoded by the germline V gene (reference sequence) are LNHDA and SQIVND. From its cysteine to its phenylalanine, the CDR3 spans 13 amino acids. CDR3 DNA only is kept here, 39 bases in frame from base 1. The sequence links TRBV19 to TRBJ2-3; 5 matching bases give a weak D call of TRBD2. Here the sequenced sample was CD4+ or CD8+ T cells sorted from blood, taken in a trial of the OX40 agonist ivuxolimab. The clonotype originates from an adult with an advanced solid tumor such as melanoma, head and neck, liver or kidney cancer. The DNA reads as follows: TGTGCCAGTAGTATGGGAGGCACAGATACGCAGTATTTT. It translates as CASSMGGTDTQYF.